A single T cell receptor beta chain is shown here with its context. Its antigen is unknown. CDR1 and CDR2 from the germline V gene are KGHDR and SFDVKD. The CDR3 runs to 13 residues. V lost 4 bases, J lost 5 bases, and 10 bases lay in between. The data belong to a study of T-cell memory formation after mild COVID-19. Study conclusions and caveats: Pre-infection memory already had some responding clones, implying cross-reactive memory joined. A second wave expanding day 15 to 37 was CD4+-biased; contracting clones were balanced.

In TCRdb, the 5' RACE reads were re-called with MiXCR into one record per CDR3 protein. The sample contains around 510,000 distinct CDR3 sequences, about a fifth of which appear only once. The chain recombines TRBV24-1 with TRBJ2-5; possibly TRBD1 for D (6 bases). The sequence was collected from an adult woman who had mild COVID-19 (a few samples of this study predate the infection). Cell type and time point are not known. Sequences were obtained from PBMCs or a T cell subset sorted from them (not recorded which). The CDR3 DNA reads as TGTGCCACCAGTGACCAGGGGATCGAGACCCAGTACTTC. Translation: CATSDQGIETQYF.